Below, 13 T cell receptor beta chains from the same sample are listed, as sequenced in a study of T cell repertoires in ileal Crohn's disease. Clones were sequenced by immunoSEQ multiplex PCR, and TCRdb holds only the in-frame ones, with some missing. The sample consists of some 10,000 clones, 80% to 90% of them appearing once. This sample's time point: neoterminal ileum biopsy at postoperative endoscopy, about 6 months after surgery. Sequencing was done on a sample of ileal tissue. Receptors originate from an adult with Crohn's disease.

The chain has TRBV27 and TRBJ2-1, with D possibly being TRBD2 (6 bases). The V end was cut by 8 bases, the J end by 0 bases, with 17 bases between. The CDR3 is 16 amino acids. Germline V CDR1 and CDR2: MNHEY, SMNVEV (reference sequence). The DNA for the CDR3 is TGTGCCAGCCGAGAGCTCGGGAGAGGCTCCTACAATGAGCAGTTCTTC. This translates into CASRELGRGSYNEQFF.

The chain couples TRBV6-1 to TRBJ2-5; the D gene is possibly TRBD2 (7 bases). The CDR3 contains 17 residues. Germline assignment: CDR1 MNHNS and CDR2 SASEGT. V lost 2 bases and J lost 5, with 21 bases in between. CDR3 protein: CASSERGGGGGRETQYF. In nucleotides, the CDR3 is TGTGCCAGCAGTGAACGGGGAGGGGGGGGAGGGAGGGAGACCCAGTACTTC.

The chain couples TRBV4-1 to TRBJ1-4; D gene unclear. V lost 4 bases and J lost 4, with 19 bases in between. Germline V CDR1 and CDR2: MGHRA, YSYEKL. The CDR3 covers 17 residues. The CDR3 is CASSPGSGAGLNEKLFF. Here the CDR3 DNA reads TGCGCCAGCAGCCCGGGGAGCGGAGCGGGTCTTAATGAAAAACTGTTTTTT.

The rearrangement links TRBV11-2 to TRBJ2-3; the D gene is possibly TRBD2 (5 bases). The germline V gene encodes CDR1 SGHAT and CDR2 FQNNGV. The CDR3 is 14 residues long. Trimming cost V 0 bases and J 2 bases, with 6 bases left between them. The CDR3, as DNA: TGTGCCAGCAGCTTAGATCTAGCCACAGATACGCAGTATTTT. As protein: CASSLDLATDTQYF.

Only a few counts were recorded for this clone. One end of the junction varies from germline; a read error may be responsible. The CDR3 loop reads CASSLGDRTTNEKLFF. Here the CDR3 DNA reads TGTGCTAGCAGCTTAGGGGACAGAACAACTAATGAAAAACTGTTTTTT. The rearrangement joins TRBV7-7 to TRBJ1-4, with 7 bases fitting TRBD1. The CDR3 extends over 16 amino acids. Germline V gene data show CDR1 as SSHAT and CDR2 as FNYEAQ (reference sequence).

This clone has a handful of counts. The chain recombines TRBV19 with TRBJ2-7; 9 nucleotides match TRBD1. J was trimmed by 3 bases and V by 2 bases; bases with no gene match: 8. Germline V gene data show CDR1 as LNHDA and CDR2 as SQIVND (reference sequence). CDR3 length equals 16 residues. The CDR3 sequence: CASSILDGTGIYEQYF. CDR3 bases: TGTGCCAGTAGTATACTAGATGGGACAGGGATCTACGAGCAGTACTTC. The full variable domain, rest sourced from reference TRBV19 and TRBJ2-7, is DGGITQSPKYLFRKEGQNVTLSCEQNLNHDAMYWYRQDPGQGLRLIYYSQIVNDFQKGDIAEGYSVSREKKESFPLTVTSAQKNPTAFYLCASSILDGTGIYEQYFGPGTRLTVT.

The V and J genes are TRBV2 and TRBJ1-1; tentative D call: TRBD1 (5 bases). The V gene's germline CDR1 is SNHLY and CDR2 FYNNEI. This CDR3 region has 13 residues. V gave up 4 bases and J gave up 1 base, with 7 bases separating them. The CDR3 loop reads CASSGQGNTEAFF. In DNA form, the CDR3 reads TGTGCCAGCAGTGGCCAGGGGAACACTGAAGCTTTCTTT.

This chain connects TRBV7-9 to TRBJ2-7, with 8 bases aligning to TRBD2. This CDR3 contains 14 residues. V was clipped by 3 bases and J by 6 bases; unmatched bases: 7. Germline assignment: CDR1 SEHNR and CDR2 FQNEAQ (reference sequence). The DNA for the CDR3 is TGTGCCAGCAGCTTGTCGGGAGGGAGTGGCGAGCAGTACTTC. Protein sequence: CASSLSGGSGEQYF. Combining the CDR3 with reference TRBV7-9 and TRBJ2-7 gives the whole variable domain DTGVSQNPRHKITKRGQNVTFRCDPISEHNRLYWYRQTLGQGPEFLTYFQNEAQLEKSRLLSDRFSAERPKGSFSTLEIQRTEQGDSAMYLCASSLSGGSGEQYFGPGTRLTVT.

The chain uses TRBV2 and TRBJ1-5; TRBD1 is a possible D gene (6 bases). V was cut by 9 bases and J by 2 bases, with 8 bases left in between. The CDR3 is made up of 12 amino acids. Germline V gives CDR1 SNHLY, CDR2 FYNNEI. The CDR3 DNA reads TGTGCCAGTACAGGGCGCAATCAGCCCCAGCATTTT. It specifies CASTGRNQPQHF.

V gene TRBV10-3 combines with J gene TRBJ1-2; D gene unclear. CDR1 ENHRY and CDR2 SYGVKD come from the germline V gene. The V end lost 0 bases, the J end lost 7 bases, and 9 bases lay between the germline ends. CDR3 size: 13 residues. The CDR3 DNA sequence: TGTGCCATCAGTGAGTCCGGGGAGGGTGGCTACACCTTC. Translated: CAISESGEGGYTF.

This chain links TRBV2 with TRBJ2-6; 9 nucleotides match TRBD2. The CDR3 sequence is 19 residues long. V gave up 7 bases and J gave up 0 bases; unmatched junction bases: 13. Germline values: CDR1 SNHLY, CDR2 FYNNEI. CDR3 sequence: CASTFGLAGSSSGANVLTF. CDR3 DNA: TGTGCCAGCACTTTCGGGCTAGCGGGATCGAGCTCTGGGGCCAACGTCCTGACTTTC.

The V call is TRBV13, the J call TRBJ1-5; unclear D gene. V lost 2 bases, J lost 3 bases, and 11 bases lay in between. CDR3 length: 15 residues. CDR1 PRHDT and CDR2 FYEKMQ come from the germline V gene (reference sequence). CDR3 sequence: CASSLNRNYNQPQHF. CDR3 in DNA: TGTGCCAGCAGCTTAAACCGAAACTACAATCAGCCCCAGCATTTT.

For this clone: The sample contains more than one DNA sequence encoding this CDR3. The J gene is TRBJ1-2, the V gene TRBV18; no definite D call. V gave up 3 bases and J gave up 4 bases, with 9 bases separating them. Germline V gene lookup returns CDR1 KGHSH and CDR2 LQKENI. The CDR3 consists of 13 residues. In DNA, the CDR3 is TGTGCCAGCTCACCGCGAAATGGCTATGGCTACACCTTC. Translated: CASSPRNGYGYTF.